This T cell receptor beta chain originates from a study of Graves' ophthalmopathy and Graves' hyperthyroidism. CDR1 and CDR2 (germline): ENHRY, SYGVKD. The length of the CDR3 is 15 residues. RNA served as the template for amplifying TCR beta CDR3 regions. First-round RT-PCR used HTBI primers; second-round multiplex PCR followed. TCRdb re-analysed the multiplex PCR reads in MiXCR, keeping a single row per CDR3 protein. The data contain 260,000 or so distinct CDR3 sequences, roughly 50% of them singletons. As concerns this clonotype: Sequence at one end of the junction differs from germline and may be a read error.

From fresh peripheral blood, around 11 ml in volume, the PBMCs were obtained. Sequenced material: peripheral blood. The rearrangement joins TRBV10-3 to TRBJ2-2; D call uncertain. This TCR came from an adult man with Graves' ophthalmopathy. The DNA for the CDR3 is TGTGCCAGCAGTTACTCGCGGAGCTACCGCGGGGAGCTGTTTTTT. Its translation is CASSYSRSYRGELFF.